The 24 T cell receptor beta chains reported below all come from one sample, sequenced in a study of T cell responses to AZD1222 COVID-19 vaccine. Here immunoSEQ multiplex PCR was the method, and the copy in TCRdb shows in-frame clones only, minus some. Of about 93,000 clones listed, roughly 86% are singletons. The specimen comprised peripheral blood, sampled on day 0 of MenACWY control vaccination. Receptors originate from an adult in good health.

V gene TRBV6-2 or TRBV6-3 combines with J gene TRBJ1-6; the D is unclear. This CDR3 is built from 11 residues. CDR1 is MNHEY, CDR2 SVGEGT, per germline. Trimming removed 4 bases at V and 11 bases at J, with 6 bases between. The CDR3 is CASSSPAPLHF. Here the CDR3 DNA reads TGTGCCAGCAGTTCCCCGGCACCCCTCCACTTT.

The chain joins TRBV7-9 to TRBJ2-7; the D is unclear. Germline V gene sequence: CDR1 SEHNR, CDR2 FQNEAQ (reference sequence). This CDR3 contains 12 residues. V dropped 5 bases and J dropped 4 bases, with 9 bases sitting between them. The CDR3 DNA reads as TGTGCCAGCAGCCCTCAGATTTACGAGCAGTACTTC. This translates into CASSPQIYEQYF.

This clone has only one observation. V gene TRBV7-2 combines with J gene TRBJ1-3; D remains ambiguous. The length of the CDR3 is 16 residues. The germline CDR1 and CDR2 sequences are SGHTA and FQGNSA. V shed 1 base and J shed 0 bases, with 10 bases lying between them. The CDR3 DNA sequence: TGTGCCAGCAGCTTAGACCCGGGCCTCTCTGGAAACACCATATATTTT. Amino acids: CASSLDPGLSGNTIYF.

CDR3 nucleotide sequence: TGTGCCAGCAGTGAATCAGAGAACACCGGGGAGCTGTTTTTT. Translation gives CASSESENTGELFF. The chain uses TRBV2 and TRBJ2-2; no clear D. The CDR3 covers 14 residues. Germline-derived CDR1 and CDR2 are SNHLY and FYNNEI. Between the trimmed V and J ends, which lost 2 bases and 1 base, there was a span of 5 bases. The full variable domain, rest sourced from reference TRBV2 and TRBJ2-2, is EPEVTQTPSHQVTQMGQEVILRCVPISNHLYFYWYRQILGQKVEFLVSFYNNEISEKSEIFDDQFSVERPDGSNFTLKIRSTKLEDSAMYFCASSESENTGELFFGEGSRLTVL.

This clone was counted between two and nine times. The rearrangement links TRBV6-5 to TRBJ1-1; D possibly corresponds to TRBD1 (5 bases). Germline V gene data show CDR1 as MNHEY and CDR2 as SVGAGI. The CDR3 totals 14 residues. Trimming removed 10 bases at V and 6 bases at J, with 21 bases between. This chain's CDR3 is CANAEGPERAEAFF. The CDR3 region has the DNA TGTGCCAACGCGGAGGGGCCGGAACGGGCTGAAGCTTTCTTT.

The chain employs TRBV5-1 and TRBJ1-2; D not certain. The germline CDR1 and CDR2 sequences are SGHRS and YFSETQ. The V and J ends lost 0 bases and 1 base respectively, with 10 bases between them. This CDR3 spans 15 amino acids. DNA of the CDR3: TGCGCCAGCAGCTTGGGGTCCAGCTTTAACTATGGCTACACCTTC. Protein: CASSLGSSFNYGYTF.

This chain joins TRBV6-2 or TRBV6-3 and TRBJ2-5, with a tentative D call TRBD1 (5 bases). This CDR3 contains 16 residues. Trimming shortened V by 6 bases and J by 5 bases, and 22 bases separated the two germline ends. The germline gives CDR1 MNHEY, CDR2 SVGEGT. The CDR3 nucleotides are TGTGCCAGCAGCCCAAAGGTTAGGGGCCGTTGGGAGACCCAGTACTTC. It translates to CASSPKVRGRWETQYF.

For the CDR3, the DNA is TGCGCCAGCAGCTTGGGGGACAGGTCTGGAAACACCATATATTTT. Its protein product is CASSLGDRSGNTIYF. J is TRBJ1-3 and V is TRBV5-1; 8 nucleotides align to TRBD1. With V trimmed by 0 bases and J by 1 base, 0 bases remained unmatched. Looked up from germline, CDR1 is SGHRS and CDR2 is YFSETQ. The CDR3 extends over 15 amino acids.

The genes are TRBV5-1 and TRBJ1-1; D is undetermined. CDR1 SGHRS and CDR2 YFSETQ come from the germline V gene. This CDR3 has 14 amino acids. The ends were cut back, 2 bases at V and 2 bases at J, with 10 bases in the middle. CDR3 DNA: TGCGCCAGCAGCTTTGGAGGTGAAAACACTGAAGCTTTCTTT. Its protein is CASSFGGENTEAFF.

CDR3 amino acids: CASSLTRSYEQYF. The CDR3 DNA sequence: TGTGCCAGCAGTTTAACCCGGAGCTACGAGCAGTACTTC. This chain connects TRBV27 to TRBJ2-7; no definite D call. This CDR3 comprises 13 residues. With 2 bases removed from V and 3 bases from J, the gap between germline ends came to 8 bases. Germline values: CDR1 MNHEY, CDR2 SMNVEV (reference sequence).

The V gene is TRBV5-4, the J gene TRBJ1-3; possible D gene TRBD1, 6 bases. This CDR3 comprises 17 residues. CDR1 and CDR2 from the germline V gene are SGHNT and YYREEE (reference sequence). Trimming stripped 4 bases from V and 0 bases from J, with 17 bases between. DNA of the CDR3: TGTGCCAGCAGCCTCGGTGGGGGCGGAAACTCTGGAAACACCATATATTTT. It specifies CASSLGGGGNSGNTIYF.

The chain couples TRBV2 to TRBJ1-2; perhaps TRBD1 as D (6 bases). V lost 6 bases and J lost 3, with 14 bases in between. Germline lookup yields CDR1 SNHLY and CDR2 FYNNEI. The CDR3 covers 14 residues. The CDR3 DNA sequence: TGTGCCAGCAGACTACAGGGTAGCGACTATGGCTACACCTTC. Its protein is CASRLQGSDYGYTF.

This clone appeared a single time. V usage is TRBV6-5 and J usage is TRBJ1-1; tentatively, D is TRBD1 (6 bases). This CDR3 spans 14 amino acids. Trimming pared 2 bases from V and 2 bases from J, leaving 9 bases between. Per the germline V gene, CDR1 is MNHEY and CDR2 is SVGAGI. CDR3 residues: CASSYGTLNTEAFF. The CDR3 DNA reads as TGTGCCAGCAGTTACGGGACACTTAACACTGAAGCTTTCTTT.

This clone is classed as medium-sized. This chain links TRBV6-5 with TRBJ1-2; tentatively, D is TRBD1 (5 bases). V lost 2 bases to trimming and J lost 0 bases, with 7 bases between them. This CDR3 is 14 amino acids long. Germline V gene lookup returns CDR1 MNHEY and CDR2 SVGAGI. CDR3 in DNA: TGTGCCAGCAGTTACGGGGGTTCTAACTATGGCTACACCTTC. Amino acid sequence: CASSYGGSNYGYTF.

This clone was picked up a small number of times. The CDR3 nucleotides are TGTGCCAGTAGGGCTGGGTATGGGGTATCGGGGGAGCTGTTTTTT. Its protein product is CASRAGYGVSGELFF. The V gene is TRBV19, the J gene TRBJ2-2; unclear D gene. Trimming removed 6 bases from V and 8 bases from J, with 19 bases in between. The CDR3 is made up of 15 amino acids. The germline CDR1 and CDR2 sequences are LNHDA and SQIVND (reference sequence).

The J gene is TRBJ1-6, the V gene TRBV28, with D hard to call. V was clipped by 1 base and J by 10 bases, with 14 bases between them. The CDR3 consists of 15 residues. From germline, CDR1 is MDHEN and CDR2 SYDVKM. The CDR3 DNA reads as TGTGCCAGCAGTTTATCCTCATACGTGAGGTCACCCCTCCACTTT. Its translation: CASSLSSYVRSPLHF.

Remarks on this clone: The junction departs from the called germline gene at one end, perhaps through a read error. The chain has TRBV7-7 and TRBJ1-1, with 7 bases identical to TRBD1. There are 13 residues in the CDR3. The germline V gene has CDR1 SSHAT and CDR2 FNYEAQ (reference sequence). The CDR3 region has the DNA TGTGCTAGCAGCTTAGCCCAGGACAGGGAAGCTTTCTTT. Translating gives CASSLAQDREAFF.

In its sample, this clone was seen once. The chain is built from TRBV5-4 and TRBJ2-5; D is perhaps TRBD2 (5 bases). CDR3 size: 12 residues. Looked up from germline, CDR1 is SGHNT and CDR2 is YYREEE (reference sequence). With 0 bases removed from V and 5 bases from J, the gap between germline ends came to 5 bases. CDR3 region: CASSLAGETQYF. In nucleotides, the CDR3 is TGTGCCAGCAGCTTGGCGGGGGAGACCCAGTACTTC. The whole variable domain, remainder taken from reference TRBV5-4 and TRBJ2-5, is ETGVTQSPTHLIKTRGQQVTLRCSSQSGHNTVSWYQQALGQGPQFIFQYYREEENGRGNFPPRFSGLQFPNYSSELNVNALELDDSALYLCASSLAGETQYFGPGTRLLVL.

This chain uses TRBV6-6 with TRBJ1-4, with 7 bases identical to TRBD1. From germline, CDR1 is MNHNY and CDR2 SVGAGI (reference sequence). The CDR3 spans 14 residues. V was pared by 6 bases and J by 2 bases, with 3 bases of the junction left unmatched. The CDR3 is CASREDRTNEKLFF. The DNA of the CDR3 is TGTGCCAGCAGAGAGGACAGGACTAATGAAAAACTGTTTTTT.

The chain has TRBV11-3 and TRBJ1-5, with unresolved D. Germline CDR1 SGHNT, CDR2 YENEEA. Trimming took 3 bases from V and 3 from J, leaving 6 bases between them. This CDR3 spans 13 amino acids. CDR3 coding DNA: TGTGCCAGCAGCTTCGGAAACAATCAGCCCCAGCATTTT. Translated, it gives CASSFGNNQPQHF.

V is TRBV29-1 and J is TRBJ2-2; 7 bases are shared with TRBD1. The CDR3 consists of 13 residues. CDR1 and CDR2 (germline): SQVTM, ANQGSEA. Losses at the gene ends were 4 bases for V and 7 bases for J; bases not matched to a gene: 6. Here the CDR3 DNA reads TGCAGCGTTGGACAGGGTGAAGGCGGGGAGCTGTTTTTT. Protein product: CSVGQGEGGELFF.

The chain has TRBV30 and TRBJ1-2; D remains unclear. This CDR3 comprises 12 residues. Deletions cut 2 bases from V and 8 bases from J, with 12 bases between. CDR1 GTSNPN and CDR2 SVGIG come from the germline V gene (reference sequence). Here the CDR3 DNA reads TGTGCCTGGAGTCTCCAAACGGGGGGCTACACCTTC. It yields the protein CAWSLQTGGYTF.

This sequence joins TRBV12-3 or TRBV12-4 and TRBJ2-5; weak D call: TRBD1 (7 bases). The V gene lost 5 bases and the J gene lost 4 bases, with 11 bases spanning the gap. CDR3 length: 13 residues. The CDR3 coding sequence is TGTGCCAGCAGTCCCCAGGGGGGAGAGACCCAGTACTTC. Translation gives CASSPQGGETQYF.

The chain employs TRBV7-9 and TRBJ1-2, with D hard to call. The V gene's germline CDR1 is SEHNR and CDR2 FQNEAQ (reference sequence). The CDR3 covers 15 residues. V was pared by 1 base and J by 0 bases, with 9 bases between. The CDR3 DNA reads TGTGCCAGCAGCTTAGATGGCGTTACTAACTATGGCTACACCTTC. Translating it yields CASSLDGVTNYGYTF.